One and the same sample provided the 9 T cell receptor beta chains below, sequenced in a study of blood T cell repertoires in COVID-19. Clones were sequenced by immunoSEQ multiplex PCR, and TCRdb holds only the in-frame ones, with some missing. This sample has approximately 170,000 clones, with roughly 80% found just once. The material sequenced was PBMCs or T cells enriched from blood (not recorded which). These receptors came from a man between 50 and 59 years old who had recovered from COVID-19.

V gene TRBV28 combines with J gene TRBJ1-2, with TRBD1 matching over 7 bases. Germline assignment: CDR1 MDHEN and CDR2 SYDVKM. V lost 4 bases and J lost 7; bases outside the gene matches: 6. The CDR3 has 13 residues. In DNA, the CDR3 is TGTGCCAGCAGTTCCGAGACAGGGTCTGGCTACACCTTC. Its translation is CASSSETGSGYTF.

This rearrangement joins TRBV5-1 to TRBJ1-5, with D unresolved. Trimming removed 0 bases at V and 1 base at J, with 8 bases between. CDR1 SGHRS and CDR2 YFSETQ come from the germline V gene. The CDR3 consists of 15 residues. The CDR3 loop is CASSLGGLSNQPQHF. The DNA of the CDR3 is TGCGCCAGCAGCTTGGGCGGATTGAGCAATCAGCCCCAGCATTTT.

The chain carries TRBV5-1 and TRBJ2-5; a possible D gene is TRBD1 (6 bases). Per germline, CDR1 SGHRS and CDR2 YFSETQ. V lost 4 bases, J lost 5 bases, and 18 bases lay in between. The CDR3 contains 15 residues. The CDR3 loop is CASSPPRGPGETQYF. In nucleotides, the CDR3 is TGCGCCAGCAGCCCCCCCAGGGGCCCGGGGGAGACCCAGTACTTC.

This rearrangement joins TRBV4-3 to TRBJ2-1; TRBD1 matches at 7 bases. The CDR3 totals 13 residues. Germline V gene sequence: CDR1 LGHNA, CDR2 YSLEER. The ends lost 2 bases at V and 8 bases at J; junction bases unmatched: 3. The CDR3 reads CASSQKGGHEQFF. DNA of the CDR3: TGCGCCAGCAGCCAAAAAGGGGGCCATGAGCAGTTCTTC.

The rearrangement joins TRBV11-2 to TRBJ1-2; tentative D call: TRBD1 (5 bases). The CDR3 consists of 17 residues. The germline CDR1 and CDR2 sequences are SGHAT and FQNNGV. V lost 4 bases and J lost 7, with 25 bases in between. CDR3 sequence reads: CASSSGGRTAPGGGYTF. In nucleotides, the CDR3 is TGTGCCAGCAGCTCCGGTGGGAGGACGGCTCCGGGGGGTGGCTACACCTTC.

V is TRBV10-2 and J is TRBJ2-3, with 9 bases that match TRBD2. CDR3 length: 15 amino acids. The V and J ends lost 6 bases and 1 base, in that order; junction bases with no gene match: 5. Germline assignment: CDR1 WSHSY and CDR2 SAAADI. In DNA form, the CDR3 reads TGCGCCAGCAGCCCCTTAGCGGGGGGCACAGATACGCAGTATTTT. Its protein product is CASSPLAGGTDTQYF.

The chain employs TRBV4-2 and TRBJ2-7; 9 bases fit TRBD1. J lost 0 bases, V lost 5 bases, and 5 bases had no gene match. The CDR3 is made up of 15 amino acids. Germline CDR1 is LGHNA and CDR2 is YNFKEQ. CDR3 protein: CASSDRTGASYEQYF. In nucleotides, the CDR3 is TGTGCCAGCAGCGACAGGACAGGGGCCTCCTACGAGCAGTACTTC.

The chain uses TRBV29-1 and TRBJ2-3; D is perhaps TRBD2 (5 bases). Germline values: CDR1 SQVTM, CDR2 ANQGSEA. The CDR3 totals 12 residues. V was clipped by 3 bases and J by 6 bases, with 10 bases between them. The chain's CDR3 is CSVDLPGDTQYF. The CDR3 nucleotides read TGCAGCGTTGACCTCCCGGGGGATACGCAGTATTTT.

This clone was seen just once. The V gene is TRBV9, the J gene TRBJ1-6; D perhaps matches TRBD1 (5 bases). V was clipped by 0 bases and J by 4 bases, with 11 bases between them. CDR1 is SGDLS, CDR2 YYNGEE, per germline. The CDR3 covers 16 residues. The CDR3 DNA follows: TGTGCCAGCAGCGTAGCTGAGACAGCTTATAATTCACCCCTCCACTTT. Amino acids: CASSVAETAYNSPLHF.